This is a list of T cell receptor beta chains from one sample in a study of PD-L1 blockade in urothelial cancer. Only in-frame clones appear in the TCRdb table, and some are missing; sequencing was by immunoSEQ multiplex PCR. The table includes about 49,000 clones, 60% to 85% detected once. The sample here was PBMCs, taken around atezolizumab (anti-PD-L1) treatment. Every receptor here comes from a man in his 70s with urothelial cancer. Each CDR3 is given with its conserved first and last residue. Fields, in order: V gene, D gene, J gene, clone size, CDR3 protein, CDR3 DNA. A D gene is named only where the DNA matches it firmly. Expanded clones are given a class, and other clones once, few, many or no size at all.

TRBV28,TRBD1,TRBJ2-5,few,CASQTGFQETQYF,TGTGCCAGCCAGACAGGGTTCCAAGAGACCCAGTACTTC
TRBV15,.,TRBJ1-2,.,CATRGTGGYSGHTF,TGTGCCACCAGGGGGACCGGGGGGTACTCTGGGCACACCTTC
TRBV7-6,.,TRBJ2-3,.,CASSLRDRWDTQYF,TGTGCCAGCAGCTTGCGTGACAGGTGGGATACGCAGTATTTT
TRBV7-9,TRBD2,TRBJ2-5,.,CASSQRLAGGETQYF,TGTGCCAGCAGCCAGCGACTAGCGGGAGGTGAGACCCAGTACTTC
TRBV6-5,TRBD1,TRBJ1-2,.,CASTYSGGADYGYTF,TGTGCCAGCACCTACTCAGGGGGCGCTGACTATGGCTACACCTTC
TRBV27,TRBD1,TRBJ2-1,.,CASSSERTGGFFEQFF,TGTGCCAGCAGTTCAGAAAGGACAGGGGGCTTTTTTGAGCAGTTCTTC
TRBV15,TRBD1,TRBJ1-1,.,CATSRDKVGQGASAEAFF,TGTGCCACCAGCAGAGATAAGGTAGGACAGGGGGCGTCTGCTGAAGCTTTCTTT
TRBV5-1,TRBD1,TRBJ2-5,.,CASRSTIYGTGGGETQYF,TGCGCCAGCCGCTCAACGATATACGGGACAGGGGGCGGAGAGACCCAGTACTTC
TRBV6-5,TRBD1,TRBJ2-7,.,CASSEDRWDEQYF,TGTGCCAGCAGTGAGGACAGGTGGGACGAGCAGTACTTC
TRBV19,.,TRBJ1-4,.,CASTRGRGEKLFF,TGTGCCAGCACCAGGGGCCGGGGTGAAAAACTGTTTTTT
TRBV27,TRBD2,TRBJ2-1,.,CASSLFRGRATEQFF,TGTGCCAGCAGTTTATTCCGCGGGAGGGCCACTGAGCAGTTCTTC
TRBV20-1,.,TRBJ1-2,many,CSAPGYGYTF,TGCAGTGCCCCGGGGTATGGCTACACCTTC
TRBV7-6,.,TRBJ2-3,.,CASSLGVGMSTDTQYF,TGTGCCAGCAGCTTAGGGGTCGGGATGAGCACAGATACGCAGTATTTT
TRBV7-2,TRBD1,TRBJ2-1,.,CASSFQGASYNEQFF,TGTGCCAGCAGCTTCCAGGGGGCCTCCTACAATGAGCAGTTCTTC
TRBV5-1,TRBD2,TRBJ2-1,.,CASSLGREYNEQFF,TGCGCCAGCAGCTTAGGGCGGGAGTACAATGAGCAGTTCTTC
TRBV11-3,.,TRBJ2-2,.,CASSLPTGNTGELFF,TGTGCCAGCAGCTTACCTACAGGGAACACCGGGGAGCTGTTTTTT
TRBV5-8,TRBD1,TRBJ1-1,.,CASPVGTGGPENTEAFF,TGTGCCAGCCCGGTCGGGACAGGGGGCCCAGAGAACACTGAAGCTTTCTTT
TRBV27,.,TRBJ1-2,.,CASSWQGRSGYTF,TGTGCCAGCAGTTGGCAGGGGCGGAGTGGCTACACCTTC
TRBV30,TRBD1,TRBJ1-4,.,CAWSVQTGGQGKLFF,TGTGCCTGGAGTGTTCAGACAGGGGGTCAGGGGAAACTGTTTTTT
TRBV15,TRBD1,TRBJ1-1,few,CATSRDQGASTEAFF,TGTGCCACCAGCAGAGATCAGGGGGCTAGTACTGAAGCTTTCTTT
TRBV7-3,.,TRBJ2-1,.,CASSPDRLNEQFF,TGTGCCAGCAGCCCCGACCGACTCAATGAGCAGTTCTTC
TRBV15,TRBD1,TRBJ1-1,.,CATSSRDRGIGEAFF,TGTGCCACCAGCAGCCGGGACAGGGGGATCGGTGAAGCTTTCTTT